The 20 T cell receptor beta chains below come from one sample, sequenced in a study of vaccination and CD4 T cells after COVID-19. An Oncomine TCR Beta short-read assay was used to sequence the DNA from cultured CD4+ T cells. TCRdb reprocessed the PCR reads with MiXCR, giving one entry per CDR3 protein. The data contain 25,000 to 30,000 distinct CDR3 sequences, approximately 40% of them singletons. These receptors' targets are unknown. As for time point: late sampling 161 to 241 days after vaccination in three convalescent patients. Noted treatment: approximately 10-day PBMC culture with coronavirus spike peptide pools or control peptides (ViraFEST assay). The sample was CD4+ T cells from blood, cultured in vitro, taken about 7 months after SARS-CoV-2 vaccination. All receptors come from a human donor who had recovered from COVID-19.

This clonotype has only a few counts. The chain has TRBV7-9 and TRBJ2-3; a possible D gene is TRBD2 (6 bases). V was pared by 3 bases and J by 3 bases, with 7 bases between. Germline lookup yields CDR1 SEHNR and CDR2 FQNEAQ (reference sequence). The CDR3 has 13 residues. The CDR3 is CASSFGGTDTQYF. CDR3 DNA: TGTGCCAGCAGCTTTGGGGGGACAGATACGCAGTATTTT.

V is TRBV7-9 and J is TRBJ2-1; TRBD2 agrees at 8 bases. Trimming took 2 bases from V and 0 from J; bases not matched to a gene: 3. Germline CDR1 reads SEHNR; CDR2 reads FQNEAQ (reference sequence). The CDR3 length is 16 residues. The chain's CDR3 is CASSLFSGNSYNEQFF. In DNA form, the CDR3 reads TGTGCCAGCAGCTTATTTAGCGGGAACTCCTACAATGAGCAGTTCTTC. Complete variable domain (other parts from reference TRBV7-9 and TRBJ2-1): DTGVSQNPRHKITKRGQNVTFRCDPISEHNRLYWYRQTLGQGPEFLTYFQNEAQLEKSRLLSDRFSAERPKGSFSTLEIQRTEQGDSAMYLCASSLFSGNSYNEQFFGPGTRLTVL.

The rearrangement uses TRBV30 and TRBJ1-5; no reliable D call. In germline, CDR1 is GTSNPN, CDR2 SVGIG (reference sequence). The CDR3 runs to 15 residues. V gave up 0 bases and J gave up 0 bases, with 9 bases separating them. CDR3 sequence: CAWSVFSRSNQPQHF. The CDR3 DNA sequence: TGTGCCTGGAGTGTATTTTCACGTAGCAATCAGCCCCAGCATTTT.

V and J are TRBV19 and TRBJ2-1, with 11 nucleotides matching TRBD2. The CDR3 sequence is 15 residues long. CDR1 is LNHDA and CDR2 is SQIVND in the germline V gene (reference sequence). J was trimmed by 2 bases and V by 6 bases; bases with no gene match: 3. The CDR3 spells CASRPGLAAYNEQFF. The CDR3 DNA follows: TGTGCCAGTAGGCCGGGACTAGCGGCCTACAATGAGCAGTTCTTC. The full variable domain, completed using reference TRBV19 and TRBJ2-1, is DGGITQSPKYLFRKEGQNVTLSCEQNLNHDAMYWYRQDPGQGLRLIYYSQIVNDFQKGDIAEGYSVSREKKESFPLTVTSAQKNPTAFYLCASRPGLAAYNEQFFGPGTRLTVL.

There are a few counts of this clonotype. The chain couples TRBV24-1 to TRBJ2-1; TRBD1 aligns across 8 bases. The J call may be in error: the DNA end matches TRBJ2-7 better. Germline assignment: CDR1 KGHDR and CDR2 SFDVKD. The CDR3 runs 15 residues. The CDR3 DNA reads as TGTGCCACCAGTGACCCGGGACAGGCCAACTACGAGCAGTACTTC. Translating it yields CATSDPGQANYEQYF.

This clonotype has just a few counts. The genes are TRBV19 and TRBJ1-6; no reliable D call. The CDR3 loop spans 13 amino acids. Trimming pared 3 bases from V and 8 bases from J, leaving 8 bases between. CDR1 LNHDA and CDR2 SQIVND come from the germline V gene (reference sequence). For the CDR3, the DNA is TGTGCCAGTAGTATTGATGGTGATTCACCCCTCCACTTT. As protein: CASSIDGDSPLHF.

By frequency in the sample, this clonotype is medium-sized. The CDR3 reads CASSYFGGNEQFF. CDR3 sequence (DNA): TGTGCCAGCAGTTATTTCGGGGGCAATGAGCAGTTCTTC. The gene calls are TRBV6-5 and TRBJ2-1; tentatively, D is TRBD2 (6 bases). V lost 3 bases and J lost 6, with 9 bases in between. Looked up from germline, CDR1 is MNHEY and CDR2 is SVGAGI. The CDR3 totals 13 residues.

The chain carries TRBV27 and TRBJ2-1; possible D gene TRBD1, 6 bases. This CDR3 spans 15 amino acids. V lost 0 bases, J lost 4 bases, and 10 bases lay in between. The germline gives CDR1 MNHEY, CDR2 SMNVEV (reference sequence). Here the CDR3 reads CASSLSGTTYNEQFF. The CDR3 coding sequence is TGTGCCAGCAGTTTATCCGGGACAACTTACAATGAGCAGTTCTTC.

This clonotype is termed medium-sized (0.01 to 0.1%). J is TRBJ2-1 and V is TRBV20-1, with TRBD1 matching over 8 bases. The V segment lost 5 bases and the J segment 4 bases; nucleotides outside the gene matches: 4. The CDR3 length is 13 residues. CDR1 is DFQATT and CDR2 is SNEGSKA in the germline V gene (reference sequence). The CDR3 sequence: CSALGTGYNEQFF. The DNA of the CDR3 is TGCAGTGCTCTAGGGACAGGTTACAATGAGCAGTTCTTC.

This chain's CDR3 is CSAPAGTSGRTQYF. DNA of the CDR3: TGCAGTGCCCCAGCCGGGACTAGCGGGAGGACGCAGTATTTT. The V and J genes are TRBV20-1 and TRBJ2-3; TRBD2 matches 15 bases. Trimming removed 6 bases from V and 9 bases from J; junction bases left unmatched: 7. The CDR3 runs to 14 residues. From germline, CDR1 is DFQATT and CDR2 SNEGSKA (reference sequence).

This clonotype is medium-sized in the sample. The chain is built from TRBV20-1 and TRBJ1-5; D is ambiguous. This CDR3 is built from 14 residues. Trimming shortened V by 6 bases and J by 5 bases, and 17 bases separated the two germline ends. Germline loops: CDR1 DFQATT, CDR2 SNEGSKA (reference sequence). This CDR3 reads CSAQASGQYQPQHF. DNA for the CDR3: TGCAGTGCCCAAGCCTCGGGTCAATATCAGCCCCAGCATTTT.

Only a few counts were recorded for this clonotype. This sequence joins TRBV20-1 and TRBJ2-2; D is possibly TRBD1 (5 bases). Trimming pared 0 bases from V and 7 bases from J, leaving 18 bases between. The CDR3 consists of 16 residues. In germline, CDR1 is DFQATT, CDR2 SNEGSKA (reference sequence). The CDR3 DNA reads as TGCAGTGCTAGAGATAGTGGGCAGGGCCACGTCGGGGAGCTGTTTTTT. This codes for CSARDSGQGHVGELFF.

V gene TRBV4-3 combines with J gene TRBJ2-1; tentative D call: TRBD2 (5 bases). Germline CDR1 reads LGHNA; CDR2 reads YSLEER. Trimming stripped 0 bases from V and 0 bases from J, with 12 bases between. This CDR3 is built from 17 residues. CDR3 nucleotides: TGCGCCAGCAGCCAAGATATCGGGATAGCCTCCTACAATGAGCAGTTCTTC. Translating gives CASSQDIGIASYNEQFF.

The chain joins TRBV24-1 to TRBJ2-1; D is undetermined. CDR3 size: 15 residues. V was cut by 4 bases and J by 4 bases, with 13 bases left in between. Germline V gene data show CDR1 as KGHDR and CDR2 as SFDVKD. DNA of the CDR3: TGTGCCACCAGTGACCCTGCGGCAGGTTACAATGAGCAGTTCTTC. It encodes CATSDPAAGYNEQFF.

This clonotype came up a few times. The chain joins TRBV7-9 to TRBJ2-7; tentatively, D is TRBD1 (6 bases). Trimming cost V 3 bases and J 12 bases, with 15 bases left between them. In germline, CDR1 is SEHNR, CDR2 FQNEAQ (reference sequence). The CDR3 is 12 amino acids. The chain's CDR3 is CASSLTTRQVYF. For the CDR3, the DNA is TGTGCCAGCAGCTTGACAACCCGACAGGTGTACTTC.

V and J are TRBV7-8 and TRBJ2-2; tentative D call: TRBD1 (5 bases). CDR1 and CDR2 (germline): SGHVS, FQNEAQ. The CDR3 length is 14 residues. V was clipped by 5 bases and J by 4 bases, with 11 bases between them. This CDR3 is CASSLRRVTGELFF. CDR3 nucleotides: TGTGCCAGCAGCCTCCGCAGGGTCACCGGGGAGCTGTTTTTT.

This clonotype was seen more than once but under ten times. This rearrangement joins TRBV7-2 to TRBJ2-2, with a tentative D call TRBD1 (6 bases). Germline V gene sequence: CDR1 SGHTA, CDR2 FQGNSA. V was shortened by 6 bases and J by 0 bases, with 8 bases between the two germline ends. CDR3 length equals 14 residues. CDR3 amino acids: CASRKGANTGELFF. CDR3 nucleotides: TGTGCCAGCAGAAAGGGGGCGAACACCGGGGAGCTGTTTTTT.

This chain links TRBV6-2 or TRBV6-3 with TRBJ1-2, with D possibly being TRBD1 (5 bases). The CDR3 sequence is 18 residues long. Trimming took 6 bases from V and 3 from J, leaving 26 bases between them. CDR1 is MNHEY and CDR2 is SVGEGT in the germline V gene. In nucleotides, the CDR3 is TGTGCCAGCAGGAAACCACCCTCCCGGGGCAGGGCGGACTATGGCTACACCTTC. Translating gives CASRKPPSRGRADYGYTF.

This clonotype appeared a single time. The chain links TRBV19 to TRBJ1-2; TRBD1 might be the D (6 bases). Germline CDR1 LNHDA, CDR2 SQIVND (reference sequence). The CDR3 length is 14 residues. Trimming took 5 bases from V and 5 from J, leaving 15 bases between them. CDR3 nucleotide sequence: TGTGCCAGTAGTGAGGGACACGCTAGGTATGGCTACACCTTC. Protein sequence: CASSEGHARYGYTF.

In this sample, this clonotype turned up a few times. The chain joins TRBV6-1 to TRBJ2-5, with D tentatively TRBD2 (5 bases). From germline, CDR1 is MNHNS and CDR2 SASEGT. The CDR3 length is 13 residues. V lost 6 bases and J lost 5, with 13 bases in between. For the CDR3, the DNA is TGTGCCAGCAGAGAAATGAGGAGGGAGACCCAGTACTTC. Amino acid sequence: CASREMRRETQYF.